The source of this T cell receptor beta chain is a study of cytomegalovirus exposure and HLA in healthy donors. Germline CDR1 SGDLS, CDR2 YYNGEE. V lost 10 bases and J lost 0, with 20 bases in between. This CDR3 contains 15 residues. The PCR ran on 60 Vbeta and 13 Jbeta primers. Assay: immunoSEQ multiplex PCR; the TCRdb copy retains only in-frame clones and omits some. The table records roughly 180,000 clones, less than 80% of them present only once. Study observations and caveats: Whilst most TCR sequences proved rare, a subset of public TCRs occurred across many donors.

About this clone itself: No antigen is known for it.

Sequencing input: PBMCs. The V gene is TRBV9, the J gene TRBJ2-7, with D possibly matching TRBD2 (5 bases). This TCR came from a man between 18 and 29 years old in good health and CMV-seronegative. The CDR3 nucleotides are TGTGCCGGAGGTGCGGGCCGATTTAGCTCCTACGAGCAGTACTTC. It translates to CAGGAGRFSSYEQYF.